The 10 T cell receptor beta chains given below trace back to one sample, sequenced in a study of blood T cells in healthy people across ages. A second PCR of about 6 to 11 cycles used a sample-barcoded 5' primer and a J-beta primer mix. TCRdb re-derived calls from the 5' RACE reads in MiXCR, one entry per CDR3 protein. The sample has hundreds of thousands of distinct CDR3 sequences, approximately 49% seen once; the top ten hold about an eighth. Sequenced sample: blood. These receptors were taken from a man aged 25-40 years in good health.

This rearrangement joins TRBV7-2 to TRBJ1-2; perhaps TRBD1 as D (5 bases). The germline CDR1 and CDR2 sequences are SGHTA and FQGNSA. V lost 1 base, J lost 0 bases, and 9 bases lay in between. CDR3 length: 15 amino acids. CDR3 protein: CASSLGGVANYGYTF. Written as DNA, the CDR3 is TGTGCCAGCAGCTTAGGAGGGGTAGCTAACTATGGCTACACCTTC.

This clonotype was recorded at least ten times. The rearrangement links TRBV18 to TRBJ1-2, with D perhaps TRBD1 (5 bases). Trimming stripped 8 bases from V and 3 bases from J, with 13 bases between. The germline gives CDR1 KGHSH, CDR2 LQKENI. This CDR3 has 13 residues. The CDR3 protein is CASSPGRDYGYTF. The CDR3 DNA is TGTGCCAGCAGCCCGGGCAGGGACTATGGCTACACCTTC.

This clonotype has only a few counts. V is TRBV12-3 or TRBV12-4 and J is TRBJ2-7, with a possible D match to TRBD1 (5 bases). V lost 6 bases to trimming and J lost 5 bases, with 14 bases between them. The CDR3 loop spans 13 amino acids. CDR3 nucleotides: TGTGCCAGCAGCAAAACCAGGGTCCACGAGCAGTACTTC. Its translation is CASSKTRVHEQYF.

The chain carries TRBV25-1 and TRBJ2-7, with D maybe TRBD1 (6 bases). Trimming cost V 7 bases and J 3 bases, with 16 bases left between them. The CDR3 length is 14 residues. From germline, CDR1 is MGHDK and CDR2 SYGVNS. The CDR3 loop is CASIPRGSYYEQYF. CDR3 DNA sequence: TGTGCCAGCATTCCTAGGGGGAGTTACTACGAGCAGTACTTC.

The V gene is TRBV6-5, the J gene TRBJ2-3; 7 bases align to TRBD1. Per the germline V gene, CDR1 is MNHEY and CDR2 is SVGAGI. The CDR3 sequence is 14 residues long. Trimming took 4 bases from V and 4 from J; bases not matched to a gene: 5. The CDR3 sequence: CASSSGTDADTQYF. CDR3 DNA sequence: TGTGCCAGCAGTTCTGGGACAGACGCAGATACGCAGTATTTT.

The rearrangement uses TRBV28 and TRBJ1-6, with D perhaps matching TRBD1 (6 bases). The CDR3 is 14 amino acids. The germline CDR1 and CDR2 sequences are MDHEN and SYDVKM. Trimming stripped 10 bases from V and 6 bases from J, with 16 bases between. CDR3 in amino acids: CANRGGNSNSPLHF. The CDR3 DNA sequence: TGTGCCAATAGGGGGGGGAATAGTAATTCACCCCTCCACTTT.

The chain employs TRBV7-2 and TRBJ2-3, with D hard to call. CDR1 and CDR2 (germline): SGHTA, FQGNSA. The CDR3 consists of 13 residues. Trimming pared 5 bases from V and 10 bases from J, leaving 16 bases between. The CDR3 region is CASSAPPLRAQYF. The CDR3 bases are TGTGCCAGCAGCGCCCCACCTCTCCGGGCGCAGTATTTT.

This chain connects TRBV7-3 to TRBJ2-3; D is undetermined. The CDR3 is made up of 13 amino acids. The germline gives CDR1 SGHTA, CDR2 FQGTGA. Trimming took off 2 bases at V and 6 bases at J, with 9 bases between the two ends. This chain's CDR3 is CASSLAPVDTQYF. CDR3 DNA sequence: TGTGCCAGCAGCTTAGCCCCGGTGGATACGCAGTATTTT.

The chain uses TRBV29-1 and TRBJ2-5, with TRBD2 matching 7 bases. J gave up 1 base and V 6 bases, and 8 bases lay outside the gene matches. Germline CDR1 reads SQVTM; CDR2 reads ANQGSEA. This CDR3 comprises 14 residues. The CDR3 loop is CSVRVGRVQETQYF. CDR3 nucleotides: TGCAGCGTACGCGTGGGGAGGGTCCAAGAGACCCAGTACTTC.

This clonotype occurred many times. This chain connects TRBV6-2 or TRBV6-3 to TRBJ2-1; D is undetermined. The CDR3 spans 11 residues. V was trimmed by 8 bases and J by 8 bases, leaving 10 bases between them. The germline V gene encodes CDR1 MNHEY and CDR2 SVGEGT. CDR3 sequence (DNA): TGTGCCAGCGTGATGGGCGATGAGCAGTTCTTC. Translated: CASVMGDEQFF.